The 23 T cell receptor beta chains presented below share a single source sample, sequenced in a study of blood T cells in healthy people across ages. Alongside a J-beta primer mix, a sample-barcoded 5' primer served in a second PCR lasting about 7 to 12 cycles. TCRdb re-called the 5' RACE reads through MiXCR, storing one row per CDR3 protein. The table lists more than 650,000 distinct CDR3 sequences, 50% to 65% of them singletons, with 40% to 50% in the top ten. The sequenced sample was blood. The source of these receptors is a man older than 75 in good health.

V usage is TRBV2 and J usage is TRBJ1-5; 11 bases match TRBD1. This CDR3 is 15 amino acids long. From germline, CDR1 is SNHLY and CDR2 FYNNEI. After removal of 5 bases from V and 4 bases from J, the junction contained 4 bases not matched to a gene. Here the CDR3 DNA reads TGTGCCAGCAGTCGGACAGGGGGCGGGAATCAGCCCCAGCATTTT. Protein sequence: CASSRTGGGNQPQHF.

The V and J genes are TRBV12-3 or TRBV12-4 and TRBJ1-1, with TRBD1 identical over 8 bases. V gave up 6 bases and J gave up 7 bases; unmatched junction bases: 13. The length of the CDR3 is 15 residues. CDR3 in amino acids: CASSPGGQEANEAFF. The DNA for the CDR3 is TGTGCCAGCAGCCCAGGGGGCCAAGAGGCAAATGAAGCTTTCTTT.

CDR3 in DNA: TGTGCCAGCAGATCCGGAGGGCCCTCTGGGGCCAACGTCCTGACTTTC. This sequence encodes CASRSGGPSGANVLTF. The gene calls are TRBV28 and TRBJ2-6; possibly TRBD2 for D (6 bases). V shed 6 bases and J shed 0 bases, with 12 bases lying between them. The CDR3 spans 16 residues. Germline values: CDR1 MDHEN, CDR2 SYDVKM.

The chain links TRBV25-1 to TRBJ1-2; D uncertain. The CDR3 sequence is 13 residues long. CDR1 MGHDK and CDR2 SYGVNS come from the germline V gene. V lost 2 bases, J lost 6 bases, and 10 bases lay in between. In nucleotides, the CDR3 is TGTGCCAGCAGTGAAAAGGAAAGGGATGGCTACACCTTC. Translation: CASSEKERDGYTF.

The gene calls are TRBV7-9 and TRBJ2-1, with a tentative D call TRBD1 (5 bases). The CDR3 length is 13 residues. Deletions cut 10 bases from V and 4 bases from J, with 14 bases between. Germline values: CDR1 SEHNR, CDR2 FQNEAQ (reference sequence). The CDR3: CATRQTLYNEQFF. CDR3 nucleotide sequence: TGTGCCACAAGACAGACCCTTTACAATGAGCAGTTCTTC.

The CDR3 reads CASSKGGVRPNEKLFF. For the CDR3, the DNA is TGTGCCAGCAGCAAAGGAGGGGTGCGGCCTAATGAAAAACTGTTTTTT. The genes are TRBV21-1 and TRBJ1-4; the D call in the table, TRBD1, was not verified against the DNA. TRBV21-1 is an annotated pseudogene. The length of the CDR3 is 16 residues.

The table lists this clonotype with a few counts. The chain combines TRBV5-1 with TRBJ2-7, with D tentatively TRBD2 (5 bases). The CDR3 is made up of 14 amino acids. Germline V gene sequence: CDR1 SGHRS, CDR2 YFSETQ. Between the trimmed V and J ends, which lost 0 bases and 7 bases, there was a span of 14 bases. The CDR3 protein is CASSLELGFGEQYF. CDR3 DNA sequence: TGCGCCAGCAGCTTGGAACTAGGATTTGGGGAGCAGTACTTC.

This clonotype was picked up a small number of times. The chain couples TRBV29-1 to TRBJ2-1; 10 bases are a match to TRBD1. V gave up 6 bases and J gave up 8 bases; unmatched junction bases: 16. The CDR3 covers 16 residues. Germline V gives CDR1 SQVTM, CDR2 ANQGSEA. Written as DNA, the CDR3 is TGCAGCGTCGATCGCCCTGTGACAGGGGGCCTAGATGAGCAGTTCTTC. It codes for CSVDRPVTGGLDEQFF.

Only a few counts were recorded for this clonotype. This chain uses TRBV7-2 with TRBJ2-3; possibly TRBD1 for D (5 bases). Germline values: CDR1 SGHTA, CDR2 FQGNSA. CDR3 length: 15 amino acids. Between the trimmed V and J ends, which lost 5 bases and 2 bases, there was a span of 14 bases. The CDR3 region is CASSPTTANTDTQYF. CDR3 sequence (DNA): TGTGCCAGCAGCCCTACGACAGCGAACACAGATACGCAGTATTTT. Looking up the rest from reference TRBV7-2 and TRBJ2-3 gives the full variable domain: GAGVSQSPSNKVTEKGKDVELRCDPISGHTALYWYRQSLGQGLEFLIYFQGNSAPDKSGLPSDRFSAERTGGSVSTLTIQRTQQEDSAVYLCASSPTTANTDTQYFGPGTRLTVL.

This clonotype turned up a few times. V and J are TRBV7-2 and TRBJ2-7; 11 nucleotides align to TRBD2. Losses at the gene ends were 4 bases for V and 6 bases for J; bases not matched to a gene: 8. Germline CDR1 SGHTA, CDR2 FQGNSA. The CDR3 is 15 amino acids. CDR3 region: CASSWGLAVFSEQYF. CDR3 sequence (DNA): TGTGCCAGCAGCTGGGGACTAGCGGTTTTTAGCGAGCAGTACTTC.

In its sample, this clonotype was seen a few times. The rearrangement joins TRBV3-1 to TRBJ1-6, with 8 bases identical to TRBD1. Trimming removed 4 bases from V and 7 bases from J; junction bases left unmatched: 0. CDR3 length equals 13 residues. CDR1 LGHDT and CDR2 YNNKEL come from the germline V gene (reference sequence). The CDR3 coding sequence is TGTGCCAGCAGCCGACAGGGGAATTCACCCCTCCACTTT. Protein: CASSRQGNSPLHF.

The rearrangement links TRBV15 to TRBJ2-4, with D unresolved. With the DNA end fitting TRBJ2-7 better, the J assignment may be wrong. Looked up from germline, CDR1 is LNHNV and CDR2 is YYDKDF (reference sequence). This CDR3 spans 11 amino acids. The CDR3 coding sequence is TGTGCCACTTCGTTAGGCTACGAGCAGTACTTC. Translating gives CATSLGYEQYF.

This chain joins TRBV30 and TRBJ2-3, with D possibly being TRBD1 or TRBD2 (5 bases each). Trimming took off 1 base at V and 14 bases at J, with 22 bases between the two ends. The CDR3 is made up of 14 amino acids. CDR1 is GTSNPN and CDR2 is SVGIG in the germline V gene (reference sequence). This chain's CDR3 is CAWSASGTYRYAYF. CDR3 nucleotide sequence: TGTGCCTGGAGTGCCTCCGGGACCTACAGATACGCGTATTTT.

The V and J genes are TRBV27 and TRBJ2-7; 15 bases fit TRBD2. Trimming took 1 base from V and 3 from J; bases not matched to a gene: 4. The CDR3 runs to 17 residues. Germline CDR1 MNHEY, CDR2 SMNVEV (reference sequence). The CDR3 protein is CASSLFGTSGRNYEQYF. The CDR3 coding sequence is TGTGCCAGCAGTTTATTTGGGACTAGCGGGAGGAACTACGAGCAGTACTTC.

The table lists this clonotype with a few counts. The chain combines TRBV7-9 with TRBJ2-6; maybe TRBD2 (5 bases). The germline V gene has CDR1 SEHNR and CDR2 FQNEAQ (reference sequence). V lost 3 bases to trimming and J lost 2 bases, with 8 bases between them. The CDR3 consists of 15 residues. As DNA, the CDR3 is TGTGCCAGCAGCTTTTGGGGAGCTGGGGCCAACGTCCTGACTTTC. Its protein product is CASSFWGAGANVLTF.

With regard to this clonotype: The junction and the germline gene differ at one end; a read error may be behind it. This CDR3 reads CVSSLERQGVWGRYAYF. The CDR3 DNA sequence: TGTGTCAGCAGCTTGGAAAGACAGGGGGTTTGGGGCAGATACGCGTATTTT. V is TRBV7-2 and J is TRBJ2-3; TRBD1 agrees at 9 bases. Germline V gene sequence: CDR1 SGHTA, CDR2 FQGNSA. The CDR3 has 17 residues.

The chain combines TRBV10-3 with TRBJ2-4; D call uncertain. V lost 7 bases and J 0 bases, leaving 10 bases between the germline ends. Germline V lookup: CDR1 ENHRY, CDR2 SYGVKD. CDR3 length equals 14 residues. The CDR3 loop reads CAITDDLAKNIQYF. The CDR3 nucleotides are TGTGCCATCACAGATGATCTAGCCAAAAACATTCAGTACTTC.

The chain recombines TRBV9 with TRBJ2-7; tentative D call: TRBD1 (5 bases). The CDR3 covers 15 residues. CDR1 is SGDLS and CDR2 is YYNGEE in the germline V gene. Trimming cost V 3 bases and J 2 bases, with 15 bases left between them. This CDR3 is CASSAQTGPTYEQYF. CDR3 bases: TGTGCCAGCAGCGCTCAAACAGGACCCACCTACGAGCAGTACTTC.

The rearrangement links TRBV6-1 to TRBJ2-3, with D perhaps TRBD2 (6 bases). CDR3 length: 15 residues. CDR1 is MNHNS, CDR2 SASEGT, per germline. V dropped 4 bases and J dropped 2 bases, with 13 bases sitting between them. Written as DNA, the CDR3 is TGTGCCAGCAGTGGGCGGACTATACCCACAGATACGCAGTATTTT. This encodes CASSGRTIPTDTQYF.

V and J are TRBV20-1 and TRBJ1-6; D not resolved. The length of the CDR3 is 17 residues. CDR1 is DFQATT and CDR2 is SNEGSKA in the germline V gene (reference sequence). Between the trimmed V and J ends, which lost 0 bases and 0 bases, there was a span of 12 bases. Here the CDR3 DNA reads TGCAGTGCTAGAGATCCGGCGGATAGCTCCTATAATTCACCCCTCCACTTT. Its translation: CSARDPADSSYNSPLHF.

The chain carries TRBV20-1 and TRBJ2-7; D perhaps matches TRBD2 (5 bases). This CDR3 is 16 amino acids long. In germline, CDR1 is DFQATT, CDR2 SNEGSKA (reference sequence). Trimming left V 1 base short and J 2 bases short, with 18 bases between. CDR3 sequence (DNA): TGCAGTGCTAGAGTTGCCCAAGCGGTCCGTACCTACGAGCAGTACTTC. Protein sequence: CSARVAQAVRTYEQYF.

This clonotype was recorded at least ten times. J is TRBJ2-7 and V is TRBV12-3 or TRBV12-4, with TRBD2 identical over 9 bases. Germline trimming cut 5 bases from V and 10 bases from J; bases unmatched to any gene: 3. The CDR3 runs 11 residues. The CDR3 sequence: CASSPSGVQYF. In DNA, the CDR3 is TGTGCCAGCAGTCCTAGCGGGGTACAGTACTTC.

The gene calls are TRBV24-1 and TRBJ2-7; TRBD1 might be the D (5 bases). Matching the DNA end better, TRBJ2-5 makes the J call doubtful. This CDR3 spans 13 amino acids. Germline lookup yields CDR1 KGHDR and CDR2 SFDVKD. In DNA form, the CDR3 reads TGTGCCACCAGGGGGAAGGGGATGGAGACCCAGTACTTC. This codes for CATRGKGMETQYF.